The next 10 T cell receptor beta chains were all read from a single sample in a study of T cells in Graves' hyperthyroidism and ophthalmopathy. It was RNA transcripts that yielded the amplified TCR beta CDR3 regions. TCR CDR3 underwent first-round RT-PCR with the HTBI primer set. TCRdb recomputed calls from the multiplex PCR reads with MiXCR, one row per CDR3 protein. Among tens of thousands of distinct CDR3 sequences listed, roughly half were seen once. Input material: peripheral blood or thyroid tissue (not recorded which). These receptors originate from a man between 18 and 29 years old with Graves' hyperthyroidism.

V and J are TRBV20-1 and TRBJ1-1; 8 positions agree with TRBD1. Per germline, CDR1 DFQATT and CDR2 SNEGSKA (reference sequence). The ends lost 1 base at V and 6 bases at J; junction bases unmatched: 7. This CDR3 comprises 14 residues. The CDR3, as DNA: TGCAGTGCTAGAGCCCAGGGGGCGCTCGCTGAAGCTTTCTTT. It codes for CSARAQGALAEAFF.

This chain uses TRBV19 with TRBJ1-1; 11 nucleotides agree with TRBD1. There are 16 residues in the CDR3. V lost 8 bases to trimming and J lost 3 bases; unmatched junction nucleotides: 11. Germline assignment: CDR1 LNHDA and CDR2 SQIVND (reference sequence). The CDR3 here is CASRSFGQGADTEAFF. DNA for the CDR3: TGTGCCAGTCGGAGCTTTGGACAGGGGGCAGACACTGAAGCTTTCTTT. The whole variable domain, filled in from reference TRBV19 and TRBJ1-1, reads DGGITQSPKYLFRKEGQNVTLSCEQNLNHDAMYWYRQDPGQGLRLIYYSQIVNDFQKGDIAEGYSVSREKKESFPLTVTSAQKNPTAFYLCASRSFGQGADTEAFFGQGTRLTVV.

This clonotype came up once. The chain links TRBV25-1 to TRBJ1-2; D not resolved. The V end lost 3 bases, the J end lost 7 bases, and 6 bases lay between the germline ends. The CDR3 runs to 11 residues. The V gene's germline CDR1 is MGHDK and CDR2 SYGVNS. CDR3 DNA sequence: TGTGCCAGCAGTGACTCGGGTGGCTACACCTTC. This sequence encodes CASSDSGGYTF.

This clonotype was counted once. This chain links TRBV7-2 with TRBJ1-1, with 8 bases lining up with TRBD1. This CDR3 is 13 amino acids long. V shed 5 bases and J 10 bases; nucleotides not matched to a gene: 9. Germline V gives CDR1 SGHTA, CDR2 FQGNSA. CDR3 sequence: CASSNRQGTRAFF. The CDR3 bases are TGTGCCAGCAGCAACCGACAGGGGACGAGAGCTTTCTTT.

The gene calls are TRBV7-9 and TRBJ1-3, with TRBD1 as a possible D gene (5 bases). Trimming removed 4 bases from V and 0 bases from J, with 10 bases in between. In germline, CDR1 is SEHNR, CDR2 FQNEAQ (reference sequence). The length of the CDR3 is 15 residues. The CDR3 region has the DNA TGTGCCAGCAGCTCTTCAGGGCTCTCTGGAAACACCATATATTTT. Translated, it gives CASSSSGLSGNTIYF.

This clonotype was observed at least ten times. This rearrangement joins TRBV12-3 or TRBV12-4 to TRBJ1-4; weak D call: TRBD1 (5 bases). V shed 3 bases and J shed 14 bases, with 13 bases lying between them. The CDR3 covers 12 residues. As DNA, the CDR3 is TGTGCCAGCAGTTTCGGTGGGGGAAGGCTGTTTTTT. This sequence encodes CASSFGGGRLFF.

At least ten counts were recorded for this clonotype. The chain employs TRBV19 and TRBJ2-3, with D tentatively TRBD2 (5 bases). This CDR3 is built from 15 residues. From germline, CDR1 is LNHDA and CDR2 SQIVND (reference sequence). Trimming shortened V by 6 bases and J by 0 bases, and 13 bases separated the two germline ends. CDR3: CASSSGMISTDTQYF. The CDR3 region has the DNA TGTGCCAGTAGCTCGGGAATGATCAGCACAGATACGCAGTATTTT.

This clonotype was detected many times. V is TRBV9 and J is TRBJ2-5; 8 bases match TRBD2. The CDR3 has 14 residues. Unmatched junction bases numbered 6, after V lost 4 bases and J lost 4 bases. CDR1 and CDR2 from the germline V gene are SGDLS and YYNGEE. CDR3 protein: CASSPSGGGETQYF. The DNA of the CDR3 is TGTGCCAGCAGCCCCTCGGGGGGGGGAGAGACCCAGTACTTC.

This clonotype was seen repeatedly, ten times or more. A much larger clone differs from this one at a single base, so this may be a read error. The chain has TRBV20-1 and TRBJ1-5, with D perhaps matching TRBD1 (5 bases). The CDR3 consists of 14 residues. Germline V CDR1 and CDR2: DFQATT, SNEGSKA (reference sequence). Trimming removed 6 bases from V and 2 bases from J, with 14 bases in between. The CDR3 loop is CSAGPPGGNQPQHF. The CDR3 DNA reads TGCAGTGCCGGGCCGCCGGGGGGCAATCAGCCCCAGCATTTT.

The chain uses TRBV25-1 and TRBJ2-6; D unclear. Trimming left V 6 bases short and J 0 bases short, with 9 bases between. Looked up from germline, CDR1 is MGHDK and CDR2 is SYGVNS. CDR3 size: 15 residues. CDR3 nucleotide sequence: TGTGCCAGCAGAAACTCAGGCTCTGGGGCCAACGTCCTGACTTTC. Protein product: CASRNSGSGANVLTF.